What follows are 10 T cell receptor beta chains derived from one specimen sequenced in a study of T cell responses to AZD1222 COVID-19 vaccine. Sequenced by immunoSEQ multiplex PCR; TCRdb stores in-frame clones only, minus some. The sample carries about 110,000 clones, 70% to 90% recorded once. Sequenced material: peripheral blood, taken 28 days after the second AZD1222 dose. Source of these receptors: an adult who received the AZD1222 COVID-19 vaccine.

V usage is TRBV5-4 and J usage is TRBJ2-7; 8 bases are shared with TRBD2. The V segment lost 3 bases and the J segment 2 bases; nucleotides outside the gene matches: 10. This CDR3 comprises 16 residues. CDR1 is SGHNT, CDR2 YYREEE, per germline (reference sequence). The CDR3 nucleotides read TGTGCCAGCAGCTACCTAGGACCAGCGGGGGCCTACGAGCAGTACTTC. Encoded protein: CASSYLGPAGAYEQYF.

This clone was seen once. The chain is built from TRBV19 and TRBJ2-3; 9 bases align to TRBD2. J gave up 6 bases and V 1 base, and 5 bases lay outside the gene matches. Germline values: CDR1 LNHDA, CDR2 SQIVND (reference sequence). The CDR3 consists of 15 residues. This CDR3 is CASSIGSGGYDTQYF. The CDR3 DNA follows: TGTGCCAGTAGTATAGGGAGCGGGGGGTACGATACGCAGTATTTT.

This rearrangement joins TRBV30 to TRBJ1-3, with TRBD1 identical over 8 bases. The CDR3 covers 13 residues. Per germline, CDR1 GTSNPN and CDR2 SVGIG (reference sequence). V lost 5 bases, J lost 5 bases, and 5 bases stayed unmatched. CDR3 residues: CAWQTGGRNTIYF. In nucleotides, the CDR3 is TGTGCCTGGCAAACAGGGGGGAGAAACACCATATATTTT.

The chain couples TRBV4-1 to TRBJ2-1; D perhaps matches TRBD2 (6 bases). This CDR3 spans 15 amino acids. V was trimmed by 0 bases and J by 6 bases, leaving 12 bases between them. Germline loops: CDR1 MGHRA, CDR2 YSYEKL. The chain's CDR3 is CASSQDWGVGNEQFF. The CDR3 DNA reads as TGCGCCAGCAGCCAAGATTGGGGGGTGGGCAATGAGCAGTTCTTC.

The V and J genes are TRBV5-4 and TRBJ2-5; 10 bases align to TRBD1. The V gene end was trimmed by 3 bases and the J gene end by 3 bases; junction bases not matched to a gene: 5. Germline V lookup: CDR1 SGHNT, CDR2 YYREEE (reference sequence). The CDR3 covers 15 residues. The CDR3 region is CASSSPGQGKETQYF. CDR3 DNA sequence: TGTGCCAGCAGCTCTCCGGGACAGGGGAAAGAGACCCAGTACTTC. The full variable domain, with the rest looked up from reference TRBV5-4 and TRBJ2-5, is ETGVTQSPTHLIKTRGQQVTLRCSSQSGHNTVSWYQQALGQGPQFIFQYYREEENGRGNFPPRFSGLQFPNYSSELNVNALELDDSALYLCASSSPGQGKETQYFGPGTRLLVL.

This clone was observed a single time. The chain couples TRBV5-1 to TRBJ1-2, with D unclear. Trimming removed 5 bases at V and 0 bases at J, with 11 bases between. The CDR3 is 14 amino acids. Germline values: CDR1 SGHRS, CDR2 YFSETQ. The CDR3 spells CASREATTNYGYTF. Here the CDR3 DNA reads TGCGCCAGCAGAGAGGCTACAACTAACTATGGCTACACCTTC.

This chain links TRBV7-9 with TRBJ1-1; D call uncertain. The V end lost 1 base, the J end lost 0 bases, and 15 bases lay between the germline ends. This CDR3 spans 17 amino acids. The germline V gene encodes CDR1 SEHNR and CDR2 FQNEAQ (reference sequence). In DNA, the CDR3 is TGTGCCAGCAGCTTAGGAAGTCCAAGACCTATGAACACTGAAGCTTTCTTT. It codes for CASSLGSPRPMNTEAFF. The full variable domain, rest sourced from reference TRBV7-9 and TRBJ1-1, is DTGVSQNPRHKITKRGQNVTFRCDPISEHNRLYWYRQTLGQGPEFLTYFQNEAQLEKSRLLSDRFSAERPKGSFSTLEIQRTEQGDSAMYLCASSLGSPRPMNTEAFFGQGTRLTVV.

The rearrangement uses TRBV6-5 and TRBJ2-1; 7 bases align to TRBD1. The germline CDR1 and CDR2 sequences are MNHEY and SVGAGI. This CDR3 is 12 amino acids long. Germline trimming cut 9 bases from V and 3 bases from J; bases unmatched to any gene: 2. DNA for the CDR3: TGTGCCAGTCGGACAGGCTACAATGAGCAGTTCTTC. Its translation: CASRTGYNEQFF.

The chain recombines TRBV5-6 with TRBJ2-5; possibly TRBD2 for D (6 bases). Trimming stripped 0 bases from V and 3 bases from J, with 12 bases between. This CDR3 has 15 residues. Germline V lookup: CDR1 SGHDT, CDR2 YYEEEE. The CDR3 spells CASSLGRGLEETQYF. As DNA, the CDR3 is TGTGCCAGCAGCTTGGGGAGGGGCCTAGAAGAGACCCAGTACTTC.

CDR3 sequence (DNA): TGTGCCAGCAGCTTAGTGAGGATGGAGTCCTACGAGCAGTACTTC. Translated, it gives CASSLVRMESYEQYF. This sequence joins TRBV7-8 and TRBJ2-7, with D uncertain. The CDR3 consists of 15 residues. Trimming removed 1 base from V and 1 base from J, with 11 bases in between. Germline V gene sequence: CDR1 SGHVS, CDR2 FQNEAQ.